This T cell receptor (beta chain) was profiled in a study of blood T cell repertoires in COVID-19. Across the whole study: Samples representing acute and convalescent COVID-19 were sourced from the United States, Italy and Spain.

Comments on this clone: At the DNA level, this CDR3 is encoded by other sequences in the same sample as well.

The CDR3 is 14 residues long. The V and J ends lost 3 bases and 0 bases respectively, with 7 bases between them. Germline assignment: CDR1 MNHEY and CDR2 SVGAGI. The method was immunoSEQ multiplex PCR; TCRdb's version includes in-frame clones alone and lacks a portion of them. Of 450,000 to 500,000 clones listed, 70% to 90% are singletons. This chain joins TRBV6-5 and TRBJ2-3; D is unresolved. The specimen was peripheral blood. This TCR was sampled from a human donor in a cohort sampled during active COVID-19. CDR3 loop: CASSYGGSTDTQYF. The CDR3 DNA follows: TGTGCCAGCAGTTATGGCGGTAGCACAGATACGCAGTATTTT.